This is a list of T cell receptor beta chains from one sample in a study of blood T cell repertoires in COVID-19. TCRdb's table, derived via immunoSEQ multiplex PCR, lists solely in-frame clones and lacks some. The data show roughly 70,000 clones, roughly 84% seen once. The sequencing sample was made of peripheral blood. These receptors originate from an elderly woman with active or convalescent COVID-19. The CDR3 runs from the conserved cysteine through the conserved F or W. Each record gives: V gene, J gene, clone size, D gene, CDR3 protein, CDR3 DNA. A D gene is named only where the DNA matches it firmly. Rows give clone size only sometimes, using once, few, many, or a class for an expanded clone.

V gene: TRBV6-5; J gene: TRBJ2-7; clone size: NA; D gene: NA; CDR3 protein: CASSHRDPLYEQYF; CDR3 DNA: TGTGCCAGCAGCCACCGGGATCCTCTCTACGAGCAGTACTTC
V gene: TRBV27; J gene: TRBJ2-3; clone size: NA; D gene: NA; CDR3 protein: CASSSPGGEDTQYF; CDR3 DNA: TGTGCCAGCAGTTCTCCGGGGGGCGAAGATACGCAGTATTTT
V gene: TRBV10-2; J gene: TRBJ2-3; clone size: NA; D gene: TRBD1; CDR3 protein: CASGTGGTDTQYF; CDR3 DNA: TGCGCCAGCGGAACAGGGGGCACAGATACGCAGTATTTT
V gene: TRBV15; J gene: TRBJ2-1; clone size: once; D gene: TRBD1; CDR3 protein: CATSRPTGGSYNEQFF; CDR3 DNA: TGTGCCACCAGCAGGCCCACAGGGGGAAGTTACAATGAGCAGTTCTTC
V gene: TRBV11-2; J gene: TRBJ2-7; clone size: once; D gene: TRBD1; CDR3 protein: CASSFRGPEYEQYF; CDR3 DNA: TGTGCCAGCAGCTTCAGGGGGCCGGAATACGAGCAGTACTTC
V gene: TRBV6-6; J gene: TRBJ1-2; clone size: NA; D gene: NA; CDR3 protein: CASSYVESWANYGYTF; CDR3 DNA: TGTGCCAGCAGTTACGTGGAGAGTTGGGCTAACTATGGCTACACCTTC
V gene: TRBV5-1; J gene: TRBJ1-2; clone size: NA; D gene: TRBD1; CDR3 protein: CASSLEGPPTGDGYTF; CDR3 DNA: TGCGCCAGCAGCTTGGAAGGCCCCCCGACAGGGGATGGCTACACCTTC
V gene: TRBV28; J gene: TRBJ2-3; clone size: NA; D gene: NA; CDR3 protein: CASKRTASSTDTQYF; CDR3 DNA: TGTGCCAGCAAAAGGACAGCCTCTAGCACAGATACGCAGTATTTT
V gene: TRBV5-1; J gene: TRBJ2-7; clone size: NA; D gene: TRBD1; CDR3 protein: CASSLVGQGAREQYF; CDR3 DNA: TGCGCCAGCAGCTTGGTTGGACAGGGGGCGCGGGAGCAGTACTTC
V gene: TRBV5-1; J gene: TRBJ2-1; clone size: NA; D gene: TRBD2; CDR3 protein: CASSPSLAGGLSGQFF; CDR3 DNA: TGCGCCAGCAGCCCCTCACTAGCGGGGGGACTATCTGGGCAGTTCTTC
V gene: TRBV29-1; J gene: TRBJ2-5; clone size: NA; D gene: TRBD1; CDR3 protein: CSTEEQGYRWTQETQYF; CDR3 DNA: TGCAGCACGGAGGAACAGGGGTACCGATGGACCCAAGAGACCCAGTACTTC
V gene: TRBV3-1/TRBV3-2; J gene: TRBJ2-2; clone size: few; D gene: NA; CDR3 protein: CASSQDTGPRTGELFF; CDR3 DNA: TGTGCCAGCAGCCAAGACACAGGGCCGCGGACCGGGGAGCTGTTTTTT
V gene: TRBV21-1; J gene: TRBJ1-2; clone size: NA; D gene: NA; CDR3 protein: CASSKGGSGGYTF; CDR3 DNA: TGTGCCAGCAGCAAAGGTGGGTCGGGTGGCTACACCTTC
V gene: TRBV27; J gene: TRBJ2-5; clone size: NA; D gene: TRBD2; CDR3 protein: CASSLLGGARETQYF; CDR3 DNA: TGTGCCAGCAGTTTACTCGGGGGGGCCCGAGAGACCCAGTACTTC
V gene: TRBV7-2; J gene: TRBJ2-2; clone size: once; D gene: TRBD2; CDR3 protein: CASSIRGLAGELFF; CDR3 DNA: TGTGCCAGCAGCATCCGTGGACTAGCCGGGGAGCTGTTTTTT
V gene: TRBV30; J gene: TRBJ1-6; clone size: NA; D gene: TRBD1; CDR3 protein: CAWSVGRGNSPLHF; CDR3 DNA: TGTGCCTGGAGTGTCGGCAGGGGGAATTCACCCCTCCACTTT
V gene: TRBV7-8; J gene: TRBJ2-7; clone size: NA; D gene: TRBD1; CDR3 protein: CATHDGTVKVQYF; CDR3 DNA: TGTGCCACCCATGACGGGACAGTGAAGGTGCAGTACTTC
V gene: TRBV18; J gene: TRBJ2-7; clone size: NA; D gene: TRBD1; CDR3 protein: CASSPSRDRSYEQYF; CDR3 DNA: TGTGCCAGCTCACCTTCCCGGGACAGGTCCTACGAGCAGTACTTC
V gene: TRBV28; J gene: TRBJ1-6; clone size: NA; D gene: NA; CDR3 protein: CASSNTPRGPTHF; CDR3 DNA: TGTGCCAGCAGTAACACCCCCAGGGGCCCTACTCACTTT
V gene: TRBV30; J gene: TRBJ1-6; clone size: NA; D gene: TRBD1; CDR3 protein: CAWPRPGQGISRHSYNSPLHF; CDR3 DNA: TGTGCCTGGCCCCGTCCGGGACAGGGAATTTCCCGCCACTCCTATAATTCACCCCTCCACTTT
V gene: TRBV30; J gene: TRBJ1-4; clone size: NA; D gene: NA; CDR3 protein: CAWKLFGQLNEKLFF; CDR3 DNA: TGTGCCTGGAAACTCTTTGGACAGCTGAATGAAAAACTGTTTTTT
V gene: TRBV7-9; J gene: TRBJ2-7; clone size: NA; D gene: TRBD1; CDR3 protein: CASSLGDREIYEQYF; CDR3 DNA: TGTGCCAGCAGCTTAGGGGACAGGGAAATCTACGAGCAGTACTTC
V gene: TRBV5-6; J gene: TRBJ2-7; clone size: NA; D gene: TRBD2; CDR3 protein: CASSLAWRGVSYEQYF; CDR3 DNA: TGTGCCAGCAGCTTGGCCTGGCGGGGGGTCTCCTACGAGCAGTACTTC